Detailed here is one T cell receptor beta chain. These data originate in a study of response to subunit inactivated influenza vaccine. V dropped 4 bases and J dropped 3 bases, with 20 bases sitting between them. The CDR3 is 16 residues long. In germline, CDR1 is SGHRS, CDR2 YFSETQ. Using its own MiXCR run on the RT-PCR reads, TCRdb lists one record per CDR3 protein. The table records a few hundred thousand distinct CDR3 sequences, roughly 12% of them present only once. These data are also associated with another study on T cells expressing NK-cell markers. As reported in that work: 5'RACE template switching built TCR beta cDNA with unique molecular identifiers.

Here the sequenced sample was PBMCs from blood, taken on the day of vaccination. The clonotype originates from a middle-aged man who received an inactivated influenza vaccine. The rearrangement links TRBV5-1 to TRBJ2-7, with D possibly matching TRBD2 (6 bases). In DNA form, the CDR3 reads TGCGCCAGCAGCCTCGGCCGGAGCGGAGGGGTCTACGAGCAGTACTTC. Its translation is CASSLGRSGGVYEQYF.